The next 15 T cell receptor beta chains were all read from a single sample in a study of CXCR3-negative and CXCR3-positive naive CD8 T cells. UMI-labeled TRB cDNA libraries were prepared by 5' RACE. TCRdb re-called the 5' RACE reads and gives one entry per CDR3 protein, without DNA. The sample features about 3,000 distinct CDR3 sequences, with around 1.6% in its top ten. These TCRs are of unknown antigen specificity. Study findings and constraints: Naive cells that were CXCR3-positive had more hydrophobic TRB CDR3s (compared with CXCR3-negative naive cells).

Source material: naive CXCR3+ CD8+ T cells from blood. The subset denotes: CD45RO-CCR7+CD27+CD95- naive CD8+ T cells expressing CXCR3 (TNR3+). These receptors originate from a human donor in good health. Some clones in this sample may be carry-over from other donors' samples.

By frequency, this clonotype is medium-sized. The rearrangement joins TRBV20-1 to TRBJ2-2; there is no DNA to check the TCRdb D call of TRBD2. The CDR3 sequence is 18 residues long. CDR1 DFQATT and CDR2 SNEGSKA come from the germline V gene (reference sequence). The CDR3 protein is CSARGGASVGANTGELFF.

The chain has TRBV29-1 and TRBJ2-3; TCRdb lists TRBD2, though no DNA is available to test this call. CDR1 and CDR2 (germline): SQVTM, ANQGSEA. The CDR3 is 17 amino acids. Here the CDR3 reads CSASGTSGHEGTDTQYF.

This clonotype is called medium-sized based on its frequency. This chain connects TRBV20-1 to TRBJ2-1; TCRdb names TRBD2, which stays unverified in the absence of DNA. From germline, CDR1 is DFQATT and CDR2 SNEGSKA (reference sequence). CDR3 size: 16 residues. The CDR3 loop is CSARDPRSGGKNEQFF.

This clonotype is identified as medium-sized from frequency. V is TRBV7-2 and J is TRBJ2-1; without DNA, the TCRdb call of TRBD1 cannot be checked. The CDR3 sequence is 16 residues long. Germline CDR1 is SGHTA and CDR2 is FQGNSA. CDR3 loop: CASSLALGGSHNEQFF. The full variable domain, in which reference TRBV7-2 and TRBJ2-1 provide the parts outside the CDR3, is GAGVSQSPSNKVTEKGKDVELRCDPISGHTALYWYRQSLGQGLEFLIYFQGNSAPDKSGLPSDRFSAERTGGSVSTLTIQRTQQEDSAVYLCASSLALGGSHNEQFFGPGTRLTVL.

Considering frequency, this clonotype is medium-sized. This chain joins TRBV24-1 and TRBJ2-3. CDR1 and CDR2 (germline): KGHDR, SFDVKD. The CDR3 is 13 amino acids. The CDR3: CATSDPITDTQYF.

This rearrangement joins TRBV18 to TRBJ2-1. From germline, CDR1 is KGHSH and CDR2 LQKENI. The CDR3 spans 12 residues. CDR3 sequence: CASSPQNNEQFF. The variable domain in full, with the rest retrieved from reference TRBV18 and TRBJ2-1, is NAGVMQNPRHLVRRRGQEARLRCSPMKGHSHVYWYRQLPEEGLKFMVYLQKENIIDESGMPKERFSAEFPKEGPSILRIQQVVRGDSAAYFCASSPQNNEQFFGPGTRLTVL.

This clonotype is deemed medium-sized by its frequency. The gene calls are TRBV29-1 and TRBJ2-7; absent DNA, TCRdb's TRBD1 call cannot be checked. CDR3 length: 15 amino acids. From germline, CDR1 is SQVTM and CDR2 ANQGSEA. This chain's CDR3 is CSVEERGAYSYEQYF.

The V call is TRBV18, the J call TRBJ2-7; without DNA, the TCRdb call of TRBD1 cannot be checked. The CDR3 is made up of 14 amino acids. The germline gives CDR1 KGHSH, CDR2 LQKENI. The CDR3 region is CASSPPQGSYEQYF.

This clonotype is deemed medium-sized by its frequency. The chain couples TRBV4-3 to TRBJ2-3; TCRdb lists TRBD2, though no DNA is available to test this call. This CDR3 spans 16 amino acids. Per germline, CDR1 LGHNA and CDR2 YSLEER. The chain's CDR3 is CASSQDPSGGTDTQYF.

This clonotype is medium-sized by frequency. The V call is TRBV6-5, the J call TRBJ2-2. Per the germline V gene, CDR1 is MNHEY and CDR2 is SVGAGI. CDR3 length equals 13 residues. CDR3 residues: CASSNYMGGELFF.

The V call is TRBV5-4, the J call TRBJ2-2; TCRdb calls TRBD1, which cannot be checked without DNA. CDR1 is SGHNT, CDR2 YYREEE, per germline (reference sequence). The CDR3 runs 13 residues. CDR3 residues: CAGWTENTGELFF.

This clonotype registers medium-sized by frequency. This chain's CDR3 is CASSLDLNYGYTF. V usage is TRBV7-2 and J usage is TRBJ1-2. CDR3 length: 13 amino acids. Germline CDR1 is SGHTA and CDR2 is FQGNSA.

This clonotype registers medium-sized by frequency. V is TRBV29-1 and J is TRBJ1-1; TCRdb returns TRBD1, unconfirmable since there is no DNA. Germline loops: CDR1 SQVTM, CDR2 ANQGSEA. This CDR3 contains 12 residues. The CDR3 region is CSVGDRGTEAFF.

In terms of frequency, this clonotype is medium-sized. The chain recombines TRBV15 with TRBJ2-7; TCRdb's D gene call, TRBD1, goes unchecked for lack of DNA. The CDR3 has 15 amino acids. Germline assignment: CDR1 LNHNV and CDR2 YYDKDF (reference sequence). The CDR3 here is CATSRALGQIYEQYF.

This clonotype is called medium-sized based on its frequency. The rearrangement joins TRBV21-1 to TRBJ2-5; TCRdb calls TRBD2, which cannot be checked without DNA. TRBV21-1 is recorded as a pseudogene. This CDR3 region has 14 residues. This CDR3 is CASSSQREEETQYF.